This T cell receptor (beta chain) was found in a study of cytomegalovirus exposure and HLA in healthy donors. Study-level information: In a previous analysis, approximately 110 million unique TCR beta sequences were found from 170 million or so T cells.

Study-wide findings and caveats: Some public TCRs appeared in many individuals, while most sequences were rare. Common viral pathogens seemed to be connected with several of the most significant clusters, according to a later analysis.

The CDR3 runs 15 residues. CDR1 is ENHRY, CDR2 SYGVKD, per germline. J lost 4 bases, V lost 0 bases, and 3 bases had no gene match. Everyone who donated was a healthy bone marrow donor. About this clone itself: As yet, its antigen is unknown.

In the PCR, 60 Vbeta and 13 Jbeta primers were used. TCRdb keeps only in-frame clones here, not all; method: immunoSEQ multiplex PCR. This sample has more than 100,000 clones; roughly 68% occur once, and the top ten carry 5.5% to 7.5%. The sample taken for sequencing was PBMCs. The gene calls are TRBV10-3 and TRBJ1-2, with TRBD1 matching over 9 bases. This TCR was sampled from a woman aged 45-59 years in good health and CMV-seropositive. As DNA, the CDR3 is TGTGCCATCAGTGAGTCGGACAGGGGAGGCTATGGCTACACCTTC. This gives the protein CAISESDRGGYGYTF.